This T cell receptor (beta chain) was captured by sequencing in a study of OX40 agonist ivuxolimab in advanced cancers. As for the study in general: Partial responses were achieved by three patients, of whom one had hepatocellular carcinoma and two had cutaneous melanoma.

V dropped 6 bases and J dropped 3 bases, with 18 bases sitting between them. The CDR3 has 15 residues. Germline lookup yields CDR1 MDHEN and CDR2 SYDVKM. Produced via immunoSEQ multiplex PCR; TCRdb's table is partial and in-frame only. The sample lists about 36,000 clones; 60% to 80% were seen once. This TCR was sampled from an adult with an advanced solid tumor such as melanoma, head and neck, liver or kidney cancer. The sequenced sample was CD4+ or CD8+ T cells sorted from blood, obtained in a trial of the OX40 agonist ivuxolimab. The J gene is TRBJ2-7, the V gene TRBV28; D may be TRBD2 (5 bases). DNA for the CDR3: TGTGCCAGCAGACGTGACGGGGAGTATAACTACGAGCAGTACTTC. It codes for CASRRDGEYNYEQYF.